The T cell receptor beta chain under discussion was sequenced for a study of cytomegalovirus exposure and HLA in healthy donors. Study-wide findings and caveats: Later analysis suggested most CMV-associated TCR beta chains were HLA-restricted.

As to this clone: The antigen is undetermined.

CDR1 MDHEN and CDR2 SYDVKM come from the germline V gene. Trimming removed 4 bases from V and 1 base from J, with 14 bases in between. The CDR3 consists of 16 residues. A multiplex PCR was run with 60 Vbeta primers and 13 Jbeta primers. Generated by immunoSEQ multiplex PCR, the TCRdb table keeps only in-frame clones and is missing some. The repertoire has more than 150,000 clones, 75% to 85% of them found once; the top ten carry roughly 2.5%. The sequenced material came from PBMCs. The chain links TRBV28 to TRBJ1-3; TRBD1 is a possible D gene (6 bases). The TCR originated in a woman aged 25 to 39 in good health and CMV-seropositive. CDR3 sequence (DNA): TGTGCCAGCAGTTCCCCTGGTCAGGGGTCTGGAAACACCATATATTTT. Its protein is CASSSPGQGSGNTIYF.